This T cell receptor (beta chain) originates from a study of T cells after yellow fever vaccination. A few counts support this clonotype. Its antigen is still unknown. Each CDR3 protein gets one entry after TCRdb re-called the 5' RACE reads with MiXCR. The data show roughly 74,000 distinct CDR3 sequences, about 6.6% seen once. With 2 bases removed from V and 4 bases from J, the gap between germline ends came to 18 bases. This CDR3 has 16 amino acids. Per the germline V gene, CDR1 is SGDLS and CDR2 is YYNGEE. Study-level points and caveats: Only a small proportion of the clonotypes turned up in both the CD4 and the CD8 compartments, likely arising from convergent recombination.

The sequences come from CD8+ T cells sorted from PBMCs, collected 5 days after the first yellow fever vaccination. The rearrangement links TRBV9 to TRBJ1-2, with D maybe TRBD1 (5 bases). The sequence was obtained from a man younger than 35 who received the YFV17D yellow fever vaccine. In nucleotides, the CDR3 is TGTGCCAGCAGCGTCCTCCAACGGGGGGACCGCTATGGCTACACCTTC. Amino acids: CASSVLQRGDRYGYTF. The variable domain in full, completed from reference TRBV9 and TRBJ1-2, reads DSGVTQTPKHLITATGQRVTLRCSPRSGDLSVYWYQQSLDQGLQFLIQYYNGEERAKGNILERFSAQQFPDLHSELNLSSLELGDSALYFCASSVLQRGDRYGYTFGSGTRLTVV.